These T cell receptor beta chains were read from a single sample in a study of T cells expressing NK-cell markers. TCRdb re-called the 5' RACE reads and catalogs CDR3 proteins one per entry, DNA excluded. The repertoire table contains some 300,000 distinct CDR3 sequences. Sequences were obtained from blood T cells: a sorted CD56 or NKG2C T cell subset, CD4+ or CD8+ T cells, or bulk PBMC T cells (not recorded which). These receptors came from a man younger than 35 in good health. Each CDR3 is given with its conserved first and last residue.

CDR3: CASSLGGGGGSPLHF; J: TRBJ1-6; V: TRBV6-5
CDR3: CASSPSGFSNQPQHF; J: TRBJ1-5; V: TRBV12-3/TRBV12-4
CDR3: CAWSVRGRVGHEQFF; J: TRBJ2-1; V: TRBV30
CDR3: CASSYQGIGKLNQPQHF; J: TRBJ1-5; V: TRBV12-3/TRBV12-4
CDR3: CASSPPVGYGYTF; J: TRBJ1-2; V: TRBV27
CDR3: CSVARGTNEKLFF; J: TRBJ1-4; V: TRBV29-1
CDR3: CAWRGTGPLFPNEKLFF; J: TRBJ1-4; V: TRBV30
CDR3: CSVASLFGAKQETQYF; J: TRBJ2-5; V: TRBV29-1
CDR3: CATSDRRLWREGSQETQYF; J: TRBJ2-5; V: TRBV24-1
CDR3: CASSASSGRAGTDTQYF; J: TRBJ2-3; V: TRBV10-2
CDR3: CASSLLAGGWLGNEQFF; J: TRBJ2-1; V: TRBV7-2
CDR3: CASSFGQAEGVYTF; J: TRBJ1-2; V: TRBV11-2
CDR3: CASSPSGRGEQFF; J: TRBJ2-1; V: TRBV2
CDR3: CSVAHAGKNEQFF; J: TRBJ2-1; V: TRBV29-1
CDR3: CASSLGVGARVQETQYF; J: TRBJ2-5; V: TRBV7-9
CDR3: CASSRSGRGTDTQYF; J: TRBJ2-3; V: TRBV7-2
CDR3: CAWSRDLNEKLFF; J: TRBJ1-4; V: TRBV30
CDR3: CASSPEMGQSTDTQYF; J: TRBJ2-3; V: TRBV11-2
CDR3: CASSYKRGEAYEQYF; J: TRBJ2-7; V: TRBV5-1
CDR3: CASNGQVADTQYF; J: TRBJ2-3; V: TRBV6-2/TRBV6-3
CDR3: CASSLTELDPRGDTQYF; J: TRBJ2-3; V: TRBV12-3/TRBV12-4
CDR3: CASSPPAGGGGNTEAFF; J: TRBJ1-1; V: TRBV27
CDR3: CSASGKELVEQFF; J: TRBJ2-1; V: TRBV20-1
CDR3: CASSSGLREYF; J: TRBJ2-7; V: TRBV28
CDR3: CASSFLQGAGTGELFF; J: TRBJ2-2; V: TRBV12-3/TRBV12-4
CDR3: CASSFRTEGAEAQYF; J: TRBJ2-3; V: TRBV7-2
CDR3: CASSSSGDRQFF; J: TRBJ2-1; V: TRBV12-3/TRBV12-4
CDR3: CASRLRDRGTDTQYF; J: TRBJ2-3; V: TRBV6-6
CDR3: CSVTRGGNYGYTF; J: TRBJ1-2; V: TRBV29-1
CDR3: CASSQDHLAGGGEQFF; J: TRBJ2-1; V: TRBV4-3
CDR3: CSVERVADNEQFF; J: TRBJ2-1; V: TRBV29-1
CDR3: CASSLSSGAGTDTQYF; J: TRBJ2-3; V: TRBV7-2
CDR3: CASNVGGHNQPQHF; J: TRBJ1-5; V: TRBV12-3/TRBV12-4
CDR3: CASNGRTTYNEQFF; J: TRBJ2-1; V: TRBV28
CDR3: CASSYGGHTEAFF; J: TRBJ1-1; V: TRBV6-6
CDR3: CASSSGTGCMKNCFF; J: TRBJ1-4; V: TRBV11-2
CDR3: CASSQVAGELFF; J: TRBJ2-2; V: TRBV4-1
CDR3: CASNDALGTGELFF; J: TRBJ2-2; V: TRBV6-1
CDR3: CSALASGTTYNEQFF; J: TRBJ2-1; V: TRBV20-1
CDR3: CASSPRGRSEKLFF; J: TRBJ1-4; V: TRBV12-3/TRBV12-4
CDR3: CSASRASGTDTQYF; J: TRBJ2-3; V: TRBV20-1
CDR3: CATSRQGEETQYF; J: TRBJ2-5; V: TRBV15
CDR3: CASSYSPFSTKEPYGYTF; J: TRBJ1-2; V: TRBV6-5
CDR3: CASSSNFRDLNTGELFF; J: TRBJ2-2; V: TRBV11-3
CDR3: CASSLRDSSDGYTF; J: TRBJ1-2; V: TRBV5-1